This T cell receptor beta chain was obtained from a study of low-dose radiotherapy and immunotherapy resistance in tumors. On the study more broadly: Treatment of Cohort 2 consisted of 1 Gy per fraction every two weeks, amounting to 13 Gy over 26 weeks. The 200 mg/m2 dose of intravenous cyclophosphamide was given every two weeks, one day before radiation and immunotherapy.

The CDR3 length is 13 residues. The V end was cut by 1 base, the J end by 16 bases, with 17 bases between. Time point specified: after trial treatment. Indicated treatment: LDRT plus nivolumab, ipilimumab, low-dose cyclophosphamide and aspirin (RACIN trial). The donors' treatment consisted of nivolumab, ipilimumab, aspirin, low-dose cyclophosphamide and low-dose radiotherapy. TRAV- and TRBV-specific primers were used for first-strand cDNA, which covered alpha and beta chains. A constant-region primer paired with the V-primer adapter amplified TCRs over approximately 18 PCR cycles. In vitro transcription amplified the mRNA that had been isolated. From the reads, TCRdb called clonotypes with MiXCR, one entry per CDR3 protein. The data hold tens of thousands of distinct CDR3 sequences, with under 25% observed a single time. This clonotype occurred many times.

The TCR was taken from a female donor with ovarian cancer. V and J are TRBV12-3 or TRBV12-4 and TRBJ1-5; D perhaps matches TRBD1 (5 bases). Sequences were derived from PBMCs, sampled after low-dose radiotherapy plus immunotherapy. CDR3 region: CASSLVLGHPIHF. DNA for the CDR3: TGTGCCAGCAGTTTAGTTCTCGGACACCCGATTCATTTT.